The 25 T cell receptor beta chains given below trace back to one sample, sequenced in a study of a mutant IDH1 vaccine in newly diagnosed glioma. Noted time point: baseline, week 1 (first vaccination visit). Documented treatment: pre-vaccination baseline after standard-of-care therapy. The repertoire was sequenced with immunoSEQ multiplex PCR; TCRdb's copy has only in-frame clones and lacks some. The table lists nearly 70,000 clones, about four fifths of them singletons. The sample was PBMCs, taken from a glioma patient treated with radiotherapy, temozolomide or both. The receptors originated from a man in his fifties with glioma.

This chain joins TRBV6-6 and TRBJ1-5; 7 bases fit TRBD1. The CDR3 sequence is 13 residues long. The V segment lost 7 bases and the J segment 7 bases; nucleotides outside the gene matches: 7. Germline CDR1 MNHNY, CDR2 SVGAGI (reference sequence). The CDR3 reads CASKARGEQPQHF. Written as DNA, the CDR3 is TGTGCCAGCAAGGCCAGGGGGGAACAGCCCCAGCATTTT.

This clone was recorded a few times. This sequence joins TRBV4-1 and TRBJ2-7; maybe TRBD2 (7 bases). V was clipped by 6 bases and J by 0 bases, with 12 bases between them. Germline values: CDR1 MGHRA, CDR2 YSYEKL. CDR3 length: 14 residues. CDR3 protein: CASSRGADSYEQYF. Here the CDR3 DNA reads TGCGCCAGCAGTCGGGGGGCCGACTCCTACGAGCAGTACTTC.

The chain has TRBV28 and TRBJ2-7; D may be TRBD2 (5 bases). Germline CDR1 and CDR2: MDHEN and SYDVKM. Trimming took off 6 bases at V and 3 bases at J, with 12 bases between the two ends. The CDR3 consists of 13 residues. This CDR3 reads CASRFDYGYEQYF. CDR3 nucleotides: TGTGCCAGCAGGTTTGACTATGGCTACGAGCAGTACTTC.

The V call is TRBV9, the J call TRBJ2-2; D is perhaps TRBD1 (5 bases). Germline-derived CDR1 and CDR2 are SGDLS and YYNGEE. Trimming cost V 2 bases and J 6 bases, with 11 bases left between them. The CDR3 has 14 residues. The CDR3 bases are TGTGCCAGCAGCGTGTCAGGGCAGGCCGGGGAGCTGTTTTTT. This sequence encodes CASSVSGQAGELFF.

Relative to its sample, this clone is large. V is TRBV18 and J is TRBJ1-1; the D is unclear. The germline V gene encodes CDR1 KGHSH and CDR2 LQKENI. V was pared by 6 bases and J by 4 bases, with 6 bases between. The CDR3 length is 11 residues. In nucleotides, the CDR3 is TGTGCCAGCTCCTACACCACTGAAGCTTTCTTT. Protein product: CASSYTTEAFF. The full variable domain, completed using reference TRBV18 and TRBJ1-1, is NAGVMQNPRHLVRRRGQEARLRCSPMKGHSHVYWYRQLPEEGLKFMVYLQKENIIDESGMPKERFSAEFPKEGPSILRIQQVVRGDSAAYFCASSYTTEAFFGQGTRLTVV.

The chain combines TRBV10-3 with TRBJ1-2; a weak D match, TRBD1 (5 bases). Trimming left V 6 bases short and J 4 bases short, with 18 bases between. The CDR3 sequence is 15 residues long. Germline V lookup: CDR1 ENHRY, CDR2 SYGVKD. CDR3 loop: CAISEKGDGPYGYTF. The CDR3 DNA sequence: TGTGCCATCAGCGAGAAAGGGGACGGGCCCTATGGCTACACCTTC.

The chain links TRBV10-3 to TRBJ1-5; a possible D gene is TRBD1 (5 bases). This CDR3 region has 15 residues. Germline CDR1 reads ENHRY; CDR2 reads SYGVKD. V was cut by 3 bases and J by 4 bases, with 13 bases left in between. For the CDR3, the DNA is TGTGCCATCAGTGAAGGCTTGACAGTAAATCAGCCCCAGCATTTT. Protein product: CAISEGLTVNQPQHF.

The chain carries TRBV2 and TRBJ1-1; D is uncertain. Trimming cost V 6 bases and J 1 base, with 12 bases left between them. The CDR3 loop spans 14 amino acids. Germline lookup yields CDR1 SNHLY and CDR2 FYNNEI. The CDR3 region is CASSLQWTNTEAFF. The CDR3 nucleotides read TGTGCCAGCAGCCTACAGTGGACGAACACTGAAGCTTTCTTT.

The chain joins TRBV6-5 to TRBJ2-3, with D hard to call. The length of the CDR3 is 11 residues. Germline CDR1 reads MNHEY; CDR2 reads SVGAGI. V shed 4 bases and J shed 6 bases, with 5 bases lying between them. CDR3 region: CASSFLDTQYF. Written as DNA, the CDR3 is TGTGCCAGCAGTTTTTTGGATACGCAGTATTTT.

The gene calls are TRBV15 and TRBJ2-4; 9 bases align to TRBD1. J gave up 6 bases and V 5 bases, and 8 bases lay outside the gene matches. The germline V gene has CDR1 LNHNV and CDR2 YYDKDF (reference sequence). CDR3 size: 15 residues. The CDR3 reads CATSVGQGRGNIQYF. In DNA, the CDR3 is TGTGCCACCAGCGTGGGACAGGGAAGGGGAAACATTCAGTACTTC.

This clone was seen a few times. V is TRBV19 and J is TRBJ2-2; D gene unclear. The germline CDR1 and CDR2 sequences are LNHDA and SQIVND (reference sequence). Between the trimmed V and J ends, which lost 2 bases and 1 base, there was a span of 5 bases. This CDR3 has 14 residues. CDR3 residues: CASSIKGNTGELFF. The CDR3 bases are TGTGCCAGTAGTATAAAAGGGAACACCGGGGAGCTGTTTTTT.

This clone was detected only a few times. The junction does not match germline at one end; this may be a read error. The CDR3 loop reads CASSLVGRGDTQYF. The CDR3 bases are TGTGCTAGCAGCTTAGTAGGTCGGGGAGATACGCAGTATTTT. This rearrangement joins TRBV7-7 to TRBJ2-3, with D perhaps matching TRBD2 (5 bases). Germline loops: CDR1 SSHAT, CDR2 FNYEAQ (reference sequence). The CDR3 covers 14 residues.

The CDR3 spells CASSFTGTGKKETQYF. Here the CDR3 DNA reads TGTGCCAGCAGTTTCACGGGGACAGGGAAGAAAGAGACCCAGTACTTC. This rearrangement joins TRBV6-5 to TRBJ2-5; TRBD1 matches at 9 bases. V shed 4 bases and J 3 bases; nucleotides not matched to a gene: 9. In germline, CDR1 is MNHEY, CDR2 SVGAGI. CDR3 length: 16 amino acids.

The chain is built from TRBV13 and TRBJ2-7; weak D call: TRBD1 (6 bases). The CDR3 loop spans 17 amino acids. Per germline, CDR1 PRHDT and CDR2 FYEKMQ (reference sequence). The germline V and J ends were trimmed by 5 bases and 5 bases, with 25 bases remaining between them. The CDR3 DNA reads TGTGCCAGCAGCCTTATATCCCTCAGGGGAAATGACGACGAGCAGTACTTC. Its translation is CASSLISLRGNDDEQYF.

This clone came up once. The rearrangement uses TRBV7-8 and TRBJ2-7; D is undetermined. The length of the CDR3 is 11 residues. V lost 2 bases and J lost 4, with 3 bases in between. Germline lookup yields CDR1 SGHVS and CDR2 FQNEAQ. The CDR3 is CASSLNYEQYF. As DNA, the CDR3 is TGTGCCAGCAGCTTAAATTACGAGCAGTACTTC.

The gene calls are TRBV27 and TRBJ2-6; TRBD1 is a possible D gene (5 bases). CDR1 MNHEY and CDR2 SMNVEV come from the germline V gene (reference sequence). The CDR3 runs to 15 residues. The CDR3 DNA sequence: TGTGCGAAGGGGTCCTCGGGCTCTGGGGCCAACGTCCTGACTTTC. Translation gives CAKGSSGSGANVLTF.

This chain connects TRBV29-1 to TRBJ2-5, with 9 positions matching TRBD1. V was pared by 7 bases and J by 7 bases, with 10 bases of the junction left unmatched. The germline gives CDR1 SQVTM, CDR2 ANQGSEA. There are 13 residues in the CDR3. In DNA form, the CDR3 reads TGCAGCGGGAGGCAACAGGGGGCCGGGACCCAGTACTTC. Its translation: CSGRQQGAGTQYF. Together with reference TRBV29-1 and TRBJ2-5, the CDR3 gives the full variable domain: SAVISQKPSRDICQRGTSLTIQCQVDSQVTMMFWYRQQPGQSLTLIATANQGSEATYESGFVIDKFPISRPNLTFSTLTVSNMSPEDSSIYLCSGRQQGAGTQYFGPGTRLLVL.

The rearrangement joins TRBV20-1 to TRBJ1-1, with a possible D match to TRBD1 (5 bases). V was cut by 5 bases and J by 3 bases, with 7 bases left in between. Germline V lookup: CDR1 DFQATT, CDR2 SNEGSKA (reference sequence). The CDR3 is 11 residues long. CDR3 DNA: TGCAGTGCTGGGGGGGACACTGAAGCTTTCTTT. This gives the protein CSAGGDTEAFF.

This clone was recorded a few times. The chain links TRBV20-1 to TRBJ1-2, with no clear D. CDR3 size: 11 residues. The germline gives CDR1 DFQATT, CDR2 SNEGSKA (reference sequence). Deletions cut 0 bases from V and 10 bases from J, with 9 bases between. This CDR3 reads CSARDLEYYTF. Written as DNA, the CDR3 is TGCAGTGCTAGAGATCTGGAATACTACACCTTC.

The gene calls are TRBV4-1 and TRBJ2-5, with D perhaps matching TRBD2 (6 bases). Deletions cut 4 bases from V and 3 bases from J, with 9 bases between. Germline V gene sequence: CDR1 MGHRA, CDR2 YSYEKL. The CDR3 sequence is 13 residues long. The CDR3 reads CASSRLDKETQYF. As DNA, the CDR3 is TGCGCCAGCAGCCGACTAGACAAAGAGACCCAGTACTTC.

This rearrangement joins TRBV19 to TRBJ1-2; 7 nucleotides agree with TRBD1. V was pared by 8 bases and J by 4 bases, with 4 bases of the junction left unmatched. This CDR3 comprises 12 residues. Germline assignment: CDR1 LNHDA and CDR2 SQIVND (reference sequence). For the CDR3, the DNA is TGTGCCAGTGCAGGGGGGGGCTATGGCTACACCTTC. Amino acid sequence: CASAGGGYGYTF. Drawing the rest from reference TRBV19 and TRBJ1-2, the complete variable domain is DGGITQSPKYLFRKEGQNVTLSCEQNLNHDAMYWYRQDPGQGLRLIYYSQIVNDFQKGDIAEGYSVSREKKESFPLTVTSAQKNPTAFYLCASAGGGYGYTFGSGTRLTVV.

In DNA form, the CDR3 reads TGCGGCGCGTTGAAGAGGATTAACTATGGCTACACCTTC. It yields the protein CGALKRINYGYTF. The chain recombines TRBV29-1 with TRBJ1-2; D call uncertain. Germline CDR1 and CDR2: SQVTM and ANQGSEA. The CDR3 is 13 amino acids.

CDR3 region: CASSTGGNVQSTEAFF. The CDR3 DNA is TGTGCCAGTAGTACCGGGGGGAACGTACAGAGCACTGAAGCTTTCTTT. The chain recombines TRBV19 with TRBJ1-1; D is perhaps TRBD1 (5 bases). In germline, CDR1 is LNHDA, CDR2 SQIVND (reference sequence). This CDR3 is built from 16 residues. The V end was cut by 4 bases, the J end by 4 bases, with 19 bases between.

The V call is TRBV6-6, the J call TRBJ2-7; TRBD2 matches at 7 bases. Germline CDR1 and CDR2: MNHNY and SVGAGI (reference sequence). This CDR3 has 13 residues. After removal of 8 bases from V and 0 bases from J, the junction contained 4 bases not matched to a gene. CDR3 bases: TGTGCCAGCTGGGCTAGCGGCTCCTACGAGCAGTACTTC. Translated, it gives CASWASGSYEQYF.

J is TRBJ1-6 and V is TRBV25-1, with unresolved D. The CDR3 totals 13 residues. V was shortened by 4 bases and J by 9 bases, with 10 bases between the two germline ends. Germline lookup yields CDR1 MGHDK and CDR2 SYGVNS. The CDR3 DNA sequence: TGTGCCAGCAGTGCTAGACCGAGTTCACCCCTCCACTTT. This codes for CASSARPSSPLHF.